This TCR beta chain emerged from a study of blood T cell repertoires in COVID-19 (dated by TCRdb to the early 2020s). About the full investigation: Samples from collaborators originated in the United States, Italy and Spain and spanned both the acute and convalescent phases of COVID-19. Where HLA class I and class II types were available, the types were taken from metadata supplied by the sample provider, not from assay-based typing. The sample metadata nearly always contained a de-identified subject ID, COVID-19 status, age in years and sex. A freely available public database, intended as a resource for researchers studying the immune response to SARS-CoV-2, is where the repertoires were released. The prospective study material was composed of cDNA or gDNA derived from T cells, B-cell-depleted T cells, or PBMCs. Samples were obtained from the ongoing ImmuneRACE study (first 160 participants) and from 1,254 subjects provided by 6 global collaborators. Deeply sampled blood TCRbeta repertoires from subjects exposed to, actively infected with, or recovered from COVID-19 were included in the dataset.

Study-level results and caveats: Clinical and demographic metadata were provided uncurated, with the amount varying by source and participant.

Each collaborating institution followed its own protocols to collect whole blood in K2EDTA tubes. For TCRbeta analysis, collaborators shipped samples in one of three forms: frozen whole blood, isolated PBMCs, or DNA extracted from either of those sample types. A note on this clone: Its antigen specificity is not known. There are no base qualities to consult, and no much larger clone falls within one base.

TCRbeta CDR3 regions were amplified from genomic DNA using the immunoSEQ Assay, a bias-controlled multiplex PCR. The original methods were these. The number of nucleated cells in each sample was estimated from the amplification of reference gene primers within the assay. To quantify the absolute abundance of each unique TCRbeta CDR3 rearrangement, sequence reads were collapsed and filtered. For each sample, productive Simpson clonality was calculated by taking the square root of Simpson's diversity index across productive rearrangements. Drawn from immuneACCESS, this table holds only the in-frame rearrangements with V and J called that TCRdb kept. Clones are partly lost; checked studies trace under half to an unresolved V gene and leave the rest unexplained. V, J and clone size were drawn from that table, and D and trimming were deduced from the DNA. Recorded for this sample are 200,000 or so clones; roughly nine tenths of them occurred a single time. In total, the top ten clones hold about 0.81% of the sample.

CDR1 LNHDA and CDR2 SQIVND were looked up in the germline V gene (reference sequence). Relative to germline, V is 1 base shorter and J is 0 bases shorter, with 6 bases between their ends. Including the terminal cysteine and phenylalanine, the CDR3 comprises 15 residues. Only CDR3 DNA is held: 45 bases, read in frame from base 1. Input material: peripheral blood. The source is a woman aged 70 to 79 with acute or convalescent COVID-19. In this chain, TRBV19 is recombined with TRBJ1-4, with an unclear D gene assignment. The DNA sequence reads TGTGCCAGTAGTATAGTGGCGGCAACTAATGAAAAACTGTTTTTT. Its protein is CASSIVAATNEKLFF. The CDR3, completed at both ends by the reference TRBV19 and TRBJ1-4 genes, gives the full variable domain DGGITQSPKYLFRKEGQNVTLSCEQNLNHDAMYWYRQDPGQGLRLIYYSQIVNDFQKGDIAEGYSVSREKKESFPLTVTSAQKNPTAFYLCASSIVAATNEKLFFGSGTQLSVL.